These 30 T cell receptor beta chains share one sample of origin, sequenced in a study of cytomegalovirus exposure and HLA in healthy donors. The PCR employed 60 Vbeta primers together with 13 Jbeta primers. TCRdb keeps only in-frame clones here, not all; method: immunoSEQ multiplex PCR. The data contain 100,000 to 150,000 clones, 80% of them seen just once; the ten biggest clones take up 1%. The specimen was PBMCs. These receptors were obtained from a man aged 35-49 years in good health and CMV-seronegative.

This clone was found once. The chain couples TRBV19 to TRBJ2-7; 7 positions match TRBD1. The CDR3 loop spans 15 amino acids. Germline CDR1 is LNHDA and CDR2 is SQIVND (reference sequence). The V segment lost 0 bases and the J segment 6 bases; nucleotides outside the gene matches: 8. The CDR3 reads CASSIDRGQIFEQYF. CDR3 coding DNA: TGTGCCAGTAGTATAGACAGGGGACAGATATTCGAGCAGTACTTC.

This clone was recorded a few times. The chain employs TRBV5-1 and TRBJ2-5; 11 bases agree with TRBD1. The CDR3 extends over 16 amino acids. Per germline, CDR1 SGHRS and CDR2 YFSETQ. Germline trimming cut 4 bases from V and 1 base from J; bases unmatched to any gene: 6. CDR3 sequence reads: CASSMTGTGGQETQYF. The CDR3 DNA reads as TGCGCCAGCAGCATGACCGGGACAGGGGGCCAAGAGACCCAGTACTTC.

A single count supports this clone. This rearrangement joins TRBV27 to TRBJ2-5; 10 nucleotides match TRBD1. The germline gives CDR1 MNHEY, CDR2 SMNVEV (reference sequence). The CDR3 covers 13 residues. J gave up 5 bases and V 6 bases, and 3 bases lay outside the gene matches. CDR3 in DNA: TGTGCCAGCAGGCCGGGACAGGGGGAGACCCAGTACTTC. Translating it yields CASRPGQGETQYF.

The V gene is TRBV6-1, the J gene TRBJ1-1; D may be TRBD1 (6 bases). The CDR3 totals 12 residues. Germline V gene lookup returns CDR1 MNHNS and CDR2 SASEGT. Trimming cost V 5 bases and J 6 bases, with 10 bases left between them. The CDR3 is CASSPQGAEAFF. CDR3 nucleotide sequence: TGTGCCAGCAGTCCACAGGGAGCTGAAGCTTTCTTT.

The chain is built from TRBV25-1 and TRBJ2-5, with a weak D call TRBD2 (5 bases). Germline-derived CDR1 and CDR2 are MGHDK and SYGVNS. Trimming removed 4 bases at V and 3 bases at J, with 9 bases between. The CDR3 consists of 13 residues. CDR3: CASSAWREETQYF. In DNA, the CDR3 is TGTGCCAGCAGTGCATGGCGGGAAGAGACCCAGTACTTC.

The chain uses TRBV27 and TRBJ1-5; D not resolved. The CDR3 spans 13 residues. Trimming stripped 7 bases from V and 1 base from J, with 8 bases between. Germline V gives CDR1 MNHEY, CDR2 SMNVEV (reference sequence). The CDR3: CASMERSNQPQHF. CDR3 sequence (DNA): TGTGCCAGCATGGAGAGGAGCAATCAGCCCCAGCATTTT.

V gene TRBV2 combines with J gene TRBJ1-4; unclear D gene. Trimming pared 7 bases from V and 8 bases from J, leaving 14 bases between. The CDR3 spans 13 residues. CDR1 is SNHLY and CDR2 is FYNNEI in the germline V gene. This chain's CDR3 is CASIQTPREKLFF. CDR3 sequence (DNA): TGTGCCAGCATTCAGACCCCCAGGGAAAAACTGTTTTTT.

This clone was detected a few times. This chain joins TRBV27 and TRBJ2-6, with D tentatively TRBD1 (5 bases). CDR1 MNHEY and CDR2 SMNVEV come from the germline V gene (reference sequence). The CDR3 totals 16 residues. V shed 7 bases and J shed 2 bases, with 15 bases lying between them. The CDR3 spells CASMGQGVTGANVLTF. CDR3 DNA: TGTGCCAGCATGGGGCAGGGCGTCACTGGGGCCAACGTCCTGACTTTC.

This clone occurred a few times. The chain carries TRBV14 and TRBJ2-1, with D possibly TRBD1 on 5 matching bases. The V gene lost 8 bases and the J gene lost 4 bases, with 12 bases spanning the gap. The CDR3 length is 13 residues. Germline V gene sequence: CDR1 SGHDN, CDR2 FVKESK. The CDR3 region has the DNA TGTGCCAGCCAGGGCCAGCTTTACAATGAGCAGTTCTTC. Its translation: CASQGQLYNEQFF.

The CDR3 coding sequence is TGTGCCAGTAGGAACCGGGACAGGGGATCCGAGCAGTACTTC. Its protein is CASRNRDRGSEQYF. V and J are TRBV19 and TRBJ2-7; 10 nucleotides align to TRBD1. Trimming took 6 bases from V and 6 from J; bases not matched to a gene: 8. The length of the CDR3 is 14 residues. CDR1 LNHDA and CDR2 SQIVND come from the germline V gene (reference sequence).

The CDR3 coding sequence is TGTGCCAGCAGCTTAGAGGGGACAGTCCTCTTGTACTTC. Amino acids: CASSLEGTVLLYF. The V and J genes are TRBV13 and TRBJ2-7, with 7 bases identical to TRBD1. CDR1 PRHDT and CDR2 FYEKMQ come from the germline V gene (reference sequence). J lost 12 bases, V lost 1 base, and 9 bases had no gene match. The CDR3 contains 13 residues.

The CDR3 reads CASSPQPSRYGYTF. The CDR3 nucleotides read TGTGCCAGCAGTCCCCAGCCTTCTAGGTATGGCTACACCTTC. The chain is built from TRBV28 and TRBJ1-2; no reliable D call. The germline V gene encodes CDR1 MDHEN and CDR2 SYDVKM. The CDR3 length is 14 residues. V gave up 5 bases and J gave up 5 bases, with 15 bases separating them.

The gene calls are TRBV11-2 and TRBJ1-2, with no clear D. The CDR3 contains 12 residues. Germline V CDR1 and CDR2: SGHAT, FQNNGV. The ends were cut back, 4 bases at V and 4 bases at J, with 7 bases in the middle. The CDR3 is CASSSNSYGYTF. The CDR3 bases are TGTGCCAGCAGCTCAAACTCCTATGGCTACACCTTC. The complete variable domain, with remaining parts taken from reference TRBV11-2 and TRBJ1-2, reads EAGVAQSPRYKIIEKRQSVAFWCNPISGHATLYWYQQILGQGPKLLIQFQNNGVVDDSQLPKDRFSAERLKGVDSTLKIQPAKLEDSAVYLCASSSNSYGYTFGSGTRLTVV.

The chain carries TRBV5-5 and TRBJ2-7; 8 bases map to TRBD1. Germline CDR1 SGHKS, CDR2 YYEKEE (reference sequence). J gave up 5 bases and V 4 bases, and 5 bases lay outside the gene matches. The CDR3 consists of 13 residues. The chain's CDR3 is CASSIQGGDEQYF. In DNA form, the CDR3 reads TGTGCCAGCAGCATACAGGGGGGCGACGAGCAGTACTTC.

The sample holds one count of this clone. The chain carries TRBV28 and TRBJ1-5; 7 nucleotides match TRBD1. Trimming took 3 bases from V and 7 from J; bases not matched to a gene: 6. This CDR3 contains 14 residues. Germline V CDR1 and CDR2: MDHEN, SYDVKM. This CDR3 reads CASSFRQGRQPQHF. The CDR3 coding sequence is TGTGCCAGCAGTTTTAGACAGGGCAGGCAGCCCCAGCATTTT.

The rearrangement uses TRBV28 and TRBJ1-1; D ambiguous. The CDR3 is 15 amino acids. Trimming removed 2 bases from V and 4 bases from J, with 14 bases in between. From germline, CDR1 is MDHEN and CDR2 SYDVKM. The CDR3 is CASSLGGGEVTEAFF. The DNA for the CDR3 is TGTGCCAGCAGTTTAGGAGGTGGAGAGGTCACTGAAGCTTTCTTT.

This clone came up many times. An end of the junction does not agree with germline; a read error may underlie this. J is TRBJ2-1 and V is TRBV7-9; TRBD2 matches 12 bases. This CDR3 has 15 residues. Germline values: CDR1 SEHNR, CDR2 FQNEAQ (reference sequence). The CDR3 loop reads CASSLAGGDYNEQFF. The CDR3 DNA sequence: TGTGCCAGCAGCCTAGCGGGAGGGGACTACAATGAGCAGTTCTTC.

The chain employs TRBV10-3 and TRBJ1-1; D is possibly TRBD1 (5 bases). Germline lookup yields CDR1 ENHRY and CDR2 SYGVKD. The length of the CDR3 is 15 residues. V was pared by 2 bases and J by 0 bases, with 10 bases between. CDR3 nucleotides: TGTGCCATCAGTGAGACAGGCGTCATGAACACTGAAGCTTTCTTT. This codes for CAISETGVMNTEAFF.

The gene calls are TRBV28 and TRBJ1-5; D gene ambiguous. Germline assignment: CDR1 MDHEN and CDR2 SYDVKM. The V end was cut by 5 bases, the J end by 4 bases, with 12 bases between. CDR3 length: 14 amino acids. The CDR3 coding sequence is TGTGCCAGCAGTCCCCCCCTCTCTAATCAGCCCCAGCATTTT. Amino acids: CASSPPLSNQPQHF.

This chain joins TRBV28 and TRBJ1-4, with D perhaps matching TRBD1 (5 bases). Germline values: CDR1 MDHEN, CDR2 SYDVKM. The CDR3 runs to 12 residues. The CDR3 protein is CAGGIPNEKLFF. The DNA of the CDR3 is TGTGCGGGGGGTATTCCTAATGAAAAACTGTTTTTT.

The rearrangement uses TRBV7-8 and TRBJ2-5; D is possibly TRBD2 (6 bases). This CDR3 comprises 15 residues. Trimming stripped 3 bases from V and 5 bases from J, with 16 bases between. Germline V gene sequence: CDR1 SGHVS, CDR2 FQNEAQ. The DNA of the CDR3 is TGTGCCAGCAGCTTTTTCGTGGGGGGTGCCGAGACCCAGTACTTC. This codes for CASSFFVGGAETQYF.

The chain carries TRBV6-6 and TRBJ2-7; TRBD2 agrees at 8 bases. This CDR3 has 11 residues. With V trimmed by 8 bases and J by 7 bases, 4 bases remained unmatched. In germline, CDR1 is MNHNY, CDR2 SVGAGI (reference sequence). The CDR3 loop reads CASGTSREQYF. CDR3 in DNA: TGTGCCAGCGGGACTAGTCGTGAGCAGTACTTC.

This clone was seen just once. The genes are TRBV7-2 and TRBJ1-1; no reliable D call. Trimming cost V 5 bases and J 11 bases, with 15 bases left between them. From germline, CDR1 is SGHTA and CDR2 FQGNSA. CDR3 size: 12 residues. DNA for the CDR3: TGTGCCAGCAGCCCTACCGTTCCGGGGGCTTTCTTT. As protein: CASSPTVPGAFF.

The CDR3 region has the DNA TGTGCCAGCACTGTGACAGGGAATTCACCCCTCCACTTT. The encoded protein is CASTVTGNSPLHF. The V and J genes are TRBV6-5 and TRBJ1-6; 7 bases line up with TRBD1. After removal of 7 bases from V and 7 bases from J, the junction contained 4 bases not matched to a gene. The CDR3 totals 13 residues. CDR1 is MNHEY and CDR2 is SVGAGI in the germline V gene.

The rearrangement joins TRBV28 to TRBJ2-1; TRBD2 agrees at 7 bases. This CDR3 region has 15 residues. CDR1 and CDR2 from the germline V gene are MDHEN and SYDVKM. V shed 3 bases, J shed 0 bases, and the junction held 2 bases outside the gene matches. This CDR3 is CASSLGGSSYNEQFF. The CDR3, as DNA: TGTGCCAGCAGTTTGGGCGGGAGCTCCTACAATGAGCAGTTCTTC.

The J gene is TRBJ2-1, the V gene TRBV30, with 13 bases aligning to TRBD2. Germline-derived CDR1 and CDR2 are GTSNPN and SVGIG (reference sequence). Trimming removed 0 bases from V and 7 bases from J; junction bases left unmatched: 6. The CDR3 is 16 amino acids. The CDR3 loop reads CAWSVQLAGGPNEQFF. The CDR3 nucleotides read TGTGCCTGGAGTGTACAACTAGCGGGGGGGCCTAATGAGCAGTTCTTC.

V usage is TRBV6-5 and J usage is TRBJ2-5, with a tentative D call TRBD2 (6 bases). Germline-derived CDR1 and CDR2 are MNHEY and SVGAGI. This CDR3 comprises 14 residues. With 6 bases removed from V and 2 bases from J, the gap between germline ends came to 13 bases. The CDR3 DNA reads TGTGCCAGCAGATCCGGGACTGGTCAAGAGACCCAGTACTTC. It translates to CASRSGTGQETQYF.

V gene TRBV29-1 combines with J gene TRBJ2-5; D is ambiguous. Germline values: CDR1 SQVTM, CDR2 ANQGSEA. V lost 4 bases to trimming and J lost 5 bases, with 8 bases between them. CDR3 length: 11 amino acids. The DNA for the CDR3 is TGCAGCGTTGCGCCGCGGGAGACCCAGTACTTC. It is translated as CSVAPRETQYF.

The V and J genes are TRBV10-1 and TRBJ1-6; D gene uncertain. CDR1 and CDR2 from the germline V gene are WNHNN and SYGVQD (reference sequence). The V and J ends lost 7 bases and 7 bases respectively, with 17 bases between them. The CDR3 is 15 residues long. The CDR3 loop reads CASIPENYWNSPLHF. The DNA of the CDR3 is TGCGCCAGCATCCCTGAGAACTATTGGAATTCACCCCTCCACTTT.

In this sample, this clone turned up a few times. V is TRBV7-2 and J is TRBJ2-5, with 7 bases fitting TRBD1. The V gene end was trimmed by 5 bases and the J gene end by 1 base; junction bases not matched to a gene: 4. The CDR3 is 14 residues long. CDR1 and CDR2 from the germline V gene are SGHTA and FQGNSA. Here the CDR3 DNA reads TGTGCCAGCAGCCCTCGGGACAGCCAAGAGACCCAGTACTTC. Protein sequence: CASSPRDSQETQYF. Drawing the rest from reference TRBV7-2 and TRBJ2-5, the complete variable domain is GAGVSQSPSNKVTEKGKDVELRCDPISGHTALYWYRQSLGQGLEFLIYFQGNSAPDKSGLPSDRFSAERTGGSVSTLTIQRTQQEDSAVYLCASSPRDSQETQYFGPGTRLLVL.